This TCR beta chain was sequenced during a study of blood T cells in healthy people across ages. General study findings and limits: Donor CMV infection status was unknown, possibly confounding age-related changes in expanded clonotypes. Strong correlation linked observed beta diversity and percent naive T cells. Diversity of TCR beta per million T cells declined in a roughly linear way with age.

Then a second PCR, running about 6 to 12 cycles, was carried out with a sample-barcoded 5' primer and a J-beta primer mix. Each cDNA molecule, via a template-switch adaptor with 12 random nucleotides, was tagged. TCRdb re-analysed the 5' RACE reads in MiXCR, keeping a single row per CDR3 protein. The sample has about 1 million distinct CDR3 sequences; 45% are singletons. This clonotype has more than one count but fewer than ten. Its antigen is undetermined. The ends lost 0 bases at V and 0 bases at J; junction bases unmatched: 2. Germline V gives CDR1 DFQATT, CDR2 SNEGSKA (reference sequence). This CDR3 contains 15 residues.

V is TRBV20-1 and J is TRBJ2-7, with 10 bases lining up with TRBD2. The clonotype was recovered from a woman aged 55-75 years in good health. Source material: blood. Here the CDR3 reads CSARERTSGSYEQYF. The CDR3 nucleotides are TGCAGTGCTAGAGAGAGGACTAGCGGCTCCTACGAGCAGTACTTC.